This T cell receptor beta chain is from a study of CD8 T cells in ankylosing spondylitis. Study conclusions and caveats: A CD8+ phenotype characterized the disease-linked clones, which were relatively rare in peripheral blood. There was a TCR beta motif, made of fewer than 10 highly homologous variants, that appeared characteristic of ankylosing spondylitis blood.

For this clonotype: Its target is unknown.

Germline loops: CDR1 DFQATT, CDR2 SNEGSKA (reference sequence). The CDR3 is made up of 14 amino acids. V lost 4 bases and J lost 8; bases outside the gene matches: 8. Making use of molecular barcodes, quantitative 5'-RACE generated TCR beta libraries. In TCRdb, the 5' RACE reads were re-called with MiXCR into one record per CDR3 protein. The sample has fewer than 500,000 distinct CDR3 sequences, roughly 27% seen once. The TCR sequence derives from a male donor with ankylosing spondylitis. Material for sequencing was blood, either unsorted or a sorted T cell fraction (not recorded which). The rearrangement links TRBV20-1 to TRBJ2-1; 10 nucleotides line up with TRBD2. CDR3 sequence reads: CSAKSGRAGYEQFF. The CDR3 coding sequence is TGCAGTGCTAAAAGCGGGAGGGCCGGTTATGAGCAGTTCTTC.